These T cell receptor beta chains were read from a single sample in a study of T cells in Graves' hyperthyroidism and ophthalmopathy. One entry per CDR3 protein, called by TCRdb with MiXCR from the multiplex PCR reads. The table lists approximately 870,000 distinct CDR3 sequences, roughly 37% of them singletons. The sample consisted of blood. The receptors here all came from a man between 18 and 35 years old with Graves' hyperthyroidism. Both conserved end residues are part of each CDR3. D genes are given only for firm matches. The size field is filled for only some rows; it gives once, few, many or a size class.

D	V	J	size	DNA	CDR3
TRBD1	TRBV20-1	TRBJ2-5	-	TGCAGTGCTAGAGTCACTATTCCAGGGGGCCAAGAGACCCAGTACTTC	CSARVTIPGGQETQYF
-	TRBV29-1	TRBJ2-1	-	TGCAGCGTTGACGGGGTCTACAATGAGCAGTTCTTC	CSVDGVYNEQFF
TRBD1	TRBV7-9	TRBJ1-6	many	TGTGCCAGCAGCCCGGACAGGGCTTGGTCACCCCTCCACTTT	CASSPDRAWSPLHF
TRBD1	TRBV7-8	TRBJ2-5	few	TGTGCCAGCAGCTTAGGGCTATTTGACAGGGGGTTCGGAGAGACCCAGTACTTC	CASSLGLFDRGFGETQYF
TRBD1	TRBV19	TRBJ1-2	many	TGTGCCAGCATTCCGGGACAGGGGTTTTTCTATGGCTACACCTTC	CASIPGQGFFYGYTF
TRBD2	TRBV6-1	TRBJ2-5	-	TGTGCCATACGGACTAGCGGGAGAGTAGAGACCCAGTACTTC	CAIRTSGRVETQYF
-	TRBV20-1	TRBJ2-7	-	TGCAGTGCTAGAGATCAGGGACCAGCGGGTCCCTACGAGCAGTACTTC	CSARDQGPAGPYEQYF
-	TRBV7-9	TRBJ1-2	-	TGTGCCAGCAGCCATGACAGAATACATGGCTACACCTTC	CASSHDRIHGYTF
-	TRBV7-9	TRBJ2-5	many	TGTGCCAGCAGGTTAACAGGGATCCAAGAGACCCAGTACTTC	CASRLTGIQETQYF
-	TRBV5-1	TRBJ2-7	few	TGCGCCAGCAGCGTACCGGGCCTTCCCCGAACTTACGAGCAGTACTTC	CASSVPGLPRTYEQYF
TRBD1	TRBV9	TRBJ1-3	-	TGTGCCAGCAGCGCAACCGGGACAGAGAACACCATATATTTT	CASSATGTENTIYF
TRBD2	TRBV20-1	TRBJ2-7	many	TGCAGTGCCCCTGCGACTAGCGCCCTCCGCGAGCAGTACTTC	CSAPATSALREQYF
TRBD1	TRBV2	TRBJ2-6	many	TGTGCCAGCACCTTGGGACAGGAGGCGACTGGGGCCAACGTCCTGACTTTC	CASTLGQEATGANVLTF
TRBD1	TRBV4-1	TRBJ1-6	-	TGTGCCAGCAGCCAACCAGGGGGTTTTGATAATTCACCCCTCCACTTT	CASSQPGGFDNSPLHF
-	TRBV7-2	TRBJ2-7	few	TGTGCCAGCAGCCAAGAACGGGTCACCTACGAGCAGTACTTC	CASSQERVTYEQYF
-	TRBV15	TRBJ1-5	many	TGTGCCACCAGCAGAGAGACAGGTCTTAGCAATCAGCCCCAGCATTTT	CATSRETGLSNQPQHF
-	TRBV12-3/TRBV12-4	TRBJ1-1	-	TGTGCCAGCAGCTTAGAGCCCACCTACACTGAAGCTTTCTTT	CASSLEPTYTEAFF
TRBD2	TRBV6-5	TRBJ2-7	once	TGTGCCAGCAGTTACTTCCTAGCGGAGACCTACGAGCAGTACTTC	CASSYFLAETYEQYF
TRBD2	TRBV7-8	TRBJ2-5	-	TGTGCCAGCAGCGCAGGGACTAGCTGGGAGACCCAGTACTTC	CASSAGTSWETQYF
TRBD1	TRBV12-3/TRBV12-4	TRBJ1-1	few	TGTGCCAGCACCCACGGGACAGCGAACACTGAAGCTTTCTTT	CASTHGTANTEAFF
TRBD1	TRBV20-1	TRBJ1-4	-	TGCAGTGCTAGGGCCGGGACAGGGGGAAAACTGTTTTTT	CSARAGTGGKLFF
TRBD1	TRBV2	TRBJ2-7	-	TGTGCCAGCAGTGTGGACAGGTCGAGCTCCTACGAGCAGTACTTC	CASSVDRSSSYEQYF
-	TRBV20-1	TRBJ2-2	-	TGCAGTGCTAGAGATCGGAAAGGACGGAACACCGGGGAGCTGTTTTTT	CSARDRKGRNTGELFF
-	TRBV10-3	TRBJ1-1	many	TGTGCCATCAGTTACTACGTTATCAGGGACGTGAACACTGAAGCTTTCTTT	CAISYYVIRDVNTEAFF
-	TRBV29-1	TRBJ2-7	few	TGCAGCGTTGAAGGACCTGCATTCGAGTCGGGCGAGCAGTACTTC	CSVEGPAFESGEQYF
TRBD1	TRBV24-1	TRBJ2-7	many	TGTGCCACCAGTGATTCGGGACAGGGCTACGAGCAGTACTTC	CATSDSGQGYEQYF
-	TRBV2	TRBJ1-3	many	TGTGCCAGCAGAGGAACCTTCTCTGGAAACACCATATATTTT	CASRGTFSGNTIYF
-	TRBV5-8	TRBJ1-1	-	TGTGCCAGCAGCAAACACAGGTCCGGGCACACTGAAGCTTTCTTT	CASSKHRSGHTEAFF
-	TRBV4-1	TRBJ2-2	few	TGCGCCAGCAGCCAAGGGGGCGCTTCCGGGGAGCTGTTTTTT	CASSQGGASGELFF
-	TRBV12-3/TRBV12-4	TRBJ1-3	-	TGTGCCAGCAGTTTAGACAGCAGATTGGGAAACACCATATATTTT	CASSLDSRLGNTIYF
-	TRBV19	TRBJ2-2	-	TGTGCCAGTAGTATGGAGGTTACGAACACCGGGGTGCTGTTTTTT	CASSMEVTNTGVLFF
TRBD1	TRBV10-3	TRBJ1-4	-	TGTGCCATCAGTGACTCGACAGGGGAGCTGAGTGAAAAACTGTTTTTT	CAISDSTGELSEKLFF
-	TRBV12-3/TRBV12-4	TRBJ1-1	-	TGTGCCAGCAGCTACCCAAGGAGAGGAGGGATAGCTTTCTTT	CASSYPRRGGIAFF
-	TRBV7-6	TRBJ2-6	-	TGTGCCAGCAGCCCAATGAGGCCCCCTGGGGCCAACGTCCTGACTTTC	CASSPMRPPGANVLTF
-	TRBV7-9	TRBJ1-1	-	TGTGCCCGCAGCTTTCCTACAGGGACCGATGAAGCTTTCTTT	CARSFPTGTDEAFF
-	TRBV29-1	TRBJ2-7	many	TGCAGCGTTGAGGGCGGGGGCCTCTACGAGCAGTACTTC	CSVEGGGLYEQYF
-	TRBV7-2	TRBJ1-2	many	TGTGCCAGCAGCCCCGGGTTCTATGGCTACACCTTC	CASSPGFYGYTF
-	TRBV7-9	TRBJ2-7	few	TGTGCCAGCAGCCCCTCACCCACCTACGAGCAGTACTTC	CASSPSPTYEQYF
TRBD2	TRBV2	TRBJ2-5	-	TGTGCCAGCAGTTTACTAGCGGGGGCCCGGGAGACCCAGTACTTC	CASSLLAGARETQYF
-	TRBV7-9	TRBJ1-3	-	TGTGCCAGCAGACCGGGTTGGGGCCCCGGGGATGGAAACACCATATATTTT	CASRPGWGPGDGNTIYF
TRBD1	TRBV19	TRBJ1-5	many	TGTGCCAGTAGTGGTGGACAGGGATATCAGCCCCAGCATTTT	CASSGGQGYQPQHF